The 8 T cell receptor beta chains listed next were all sequenced from one sample in a study of blood T cells in healthy people across ages (dated by TCRdb to the mid-2010s). Libraries came from 5' RACE. The listed sequencing device is Illumina HiSeq 2500. A second roughly 6 to 11 cycle PCR used a sample-barcoded 5' primer and a J-beta primer mix. TCRdb applied fastp at Q25 and MiXCR to the public reads, then kept only in-frame beta chains. For every CDR3 protein sequence, its rows merge into one entry that carries the most common genes and DNA. The sample yields some 1.1 million distinct CDR3 sequences; more than 30% were counted once. Under 15% of the sample is in the top ten clones. The sequencing input was blood. These receptors came from a young man in good health.

The chain carries TRBV7-9 and TRBJ2-3; D is ambiguous. This CDR3 contains 17 residues. The ends were cut back, 5 bases at V and 2 bases at J, with 20 bases in the middle. The germline V gene encodes CDR1 SEHNR and CDR2 FQNEAQ (reference sequence). In DNA, the CDR3 is TGTGCCAGCAGCCCCGGTAGTAAGGGTGCGAACACAGATACGCAGTATTTT. It specifies CASSPGSKGANTDTQYF.

This clonotype was seen more than once but under ten times. V and J are TRBV20-1 and TRBJ2-6; weak D call: TRBD2 (5 bases). The CDR3 spans 18 residues. Germline assignment: CDR1 DFQATT and CDR2 SNEGSKA (reference sequence). V was clipped by 0 bases and J by 0 bases, with 15 bases between them. DNA of the CDR3: TGCAGTGCTAGAGATCGATGGGGTAGCGACTCTGGGGCCAACGTCCTGACTTTC. Protein: CSARDRWGSDSGANVLTF.

Concerning this clonotype: One junction end disagrees with the germline gene, perhaps due to a read error. This chain joins TRBV12-3 or TRBV12-4 and TRBJ2-7; the D gene is possibly TRBD2 (5 bases). The CDR3 loop spans 15 amino acids. The CDR3 nucleotides are TGTGCCAGCAGCCCGGGATCTAGGATAGTCTACGGGCAGTACTTC. Protein: CASSPGSRIVYGQYF.

This sequence joins TRBV7-2 and TRBJ1-5; D perhaps matches TRBD1 (5 bases). The CDR3 has 14 residues. Deletions cut 4 bases from V and 4 bases from J, with 11 bases between. Looked up from germline, CDR1 is SGHTA and CDR2 is FQGNSA. The CDR3 spells CASSSGQINQPQHF. The DNA of the CDR3 is TGTGCCAGCAGCTCAGGACAAATTAATCAGCCCCAGCATTTT.

This clonotype occurred a few times. This chain joins TRBV7-2 and TRBJ2-5; D uncertain. With the DNA end fitting TRBJ2-7 better, the J assignment may be wrong. This CDR3 spans 14 amino acids. The germline V gene encodes CDR1 SGHTA and CDR2 FQGNSA. CDR3 nucleotides: TGTGCCAGCAGCTTATATCGGGCCTCCTACGAGCAGTACTTC. Translating it yields CASSLYRASYEQYF.

V and J are TRBV12-3 or TRBV12-4 and TRBJ2-3; a weak D match, TRBD2 (6 bases). Trimming took off 6 bases at V and 4 bases at J, with 20 bases between the two ends. CDR3 length equals 16 residues. The DNA for the CDR3 is TGTGCCAGCAGCTCGGTACGGGGGTCGGTTGCAGATACGCAGTATTTT. Translated, it gives CASSSVRGSVADTQYF.

V usage is TRBV2 and J usage is TRBJ2-1; 15 positions agree with TRBD2. The CDR3 has 19 amino acids. Germline V gene lookup returns CDR1 SNHLY and CDR2 FYNNEI. The ends lost 3 bases at V and 0 bases at J; junction bases unmatched: 6. This CDR3 reads CASSDLGLAGGGSYNEQFF. The CDR3, as DNA: TGTGCCAGCAGTGACCTGGGACTAGCGGGGGGAGGCTCCTACAATGAGCAGTTCTTC.

This clonotype showed up just a few times. This chain links TRBV6-5 with TRBJ1-1, with 11 bases fitting TRBD1. The V gene end was trimmed by 4 bases and the J gene end by 3 bases; junction bases not matched to a gene: 16. The CDR3 extends over 19 amino acids. From germline, CDR1 is MNHEY and CDR2 SVGAGI. CDR3 protein: CASSSRDRGFSVKDTEAFF. The CDR3 bases are TGTGCCAGCAGTTCCCGGGACAGGGGGTTTTCAGTTAAGGACACTGAAGCTTTCTTT.